Shown below are 24 T cell receptor beta chains from a single sample sequenced in a study of PD-1 blockade in classical Hodgkin lymphoma. The protocol was immunoSEQ multiplex PCR, while the TCRdb copy is restricted to in-frame clones and leaves out a portion. The data show under 20,000 clones, around 92% seen once. The time point is: newly diagnosed, previously untreated cHL patient sample. Negative selection with magnetic separation was used to purify CD4+ T cells from thawed PBMCs. Sequenced material: CD4+ T cells from blood. These receptors all stem from a human donor with classical Hodgkin lymphoma.

V gene TRBV4-1 combines with J gene TRBJ2-5, with 7 positions matching TRBD2. The junction had 8 bases not matched to a gene; V was cut back by 0 bases and J by 1 base. The V gene's germline CDR1 is MGHRA and CDR2 YSYEKL. CDR3 length: 17 amino acids. The CDR3 DNA follows: TGCGCCAGCAGCCAAGACCGTGGGAGCGGGGCCCAAGAGACCCAGTACTTC. Translated, it gives CASSQDRGSGAQETQYF.

This chain uses TRBV30 with TRBJ1-2; 9 positions agree with TRBD1. Germline CDR1 reads GTSNPN; CDR2 reads SVGIG (reference sequence). V lost 0 bases and J lost 8; bases outside the gene matches: 10. The length of the CDR3 is 15 residues. The CDR3: CAWSVMGQGRGGYTF. The CDR3 DNA follows: TGTGCCTGGAGTGTAATGGGACAGGGTCGGGGAGGCTACACCTTC.

The count of this clone is one. The chain recombines TRBV7-6 with TRBJ2-1, with a possible D match to TRBD2 (6 bases). Trimming took off 5 bases at V and 3 bases at J, with 14 bases between the two ends. Germline lookup yields CDR1 SGHVS and CDR2 FNYEAQ. There are 15 residues in the CDR3. CDR3 sequence reads: CASSRSGTFYNEQFF. CDR3 nucleotide sequence: TGTGCCAGCAGCAGGTCCGGGACTTTCTACAATGAGCAGTTCTTC.

This clone turned up a few times. The chain recombines TRBV25-1 with TRBJ2-1; no reliable D call. V gave up 0 bases and J gave up 4 bases, with 16 bases separating them. Germline values: CDR1 MGHDK, CDR2 SYGVNS. CDR3 length equals 17 residues. The CDR3 loop reads CASSEYSSRGLYNEQFF. CDR3 sequence (DNA): TGTGCCAGCAGTGAATACAGCTCTCGCGGCCTTTACAATGAGCAGTTCTTC.

CDR3 amino acids: CASSLAGPNTIYF. CDR3 nucleotide sequence: TGTGCCAGTAGTTTGGCAGGACCAAACACCATATATTTT. The chain uses TRBV19 and TRBJ1-3, with unresolved D. From germline, CDR1 is LNHDA and CDR2 SQIVND (reference sequence). V gave up 5 bases and J gave up 6 bases, with 11 bases separating them. The CDR3 runs 13 residues. The full variable domain, with the rest looked up from reference TRBV19 and TRBJ1-3, is DGGITQSPKYLFRKEGQNVTLSCEQNLNHDAMYWYRQDPGQGLRLIYYSQIVNDFQKGDIAEGYSVSREKKESFPLTVTSAQKNPTAFYLCASSLAGPNTIYFGEGSWLTVV.

Of note for this clone: Within the sample, other DNA sequences also encode this same CDR3. J is TRBJ2-2 and V is TRBV28; perhaps TRBD1 as D (5 bases). CDR1 and CDR2 (germline): MDHEN, SYDVKM. V dropped 4 bases and J dropped 5 bases, with 11 bases sitting between them. This CDR3 is 14 amino acids long. The CDR3 coding sequence is TGTGCCAGCAGTTCCCTAGGGGAAACCGGGGAGCTGTTTTTT. Translation: CASSSLGETGELFF.

The chain uses TRBV7-7 and TRBJ2-5, with unresolved D. The CDR3 runs 13 residues. Germline lookup yields CDR1 SSHAT and CDR2 FNYEAQ (reference sequence). The V end was cut by 5 bases, the J end by 2 bases, with 9 bases between. As DNA, the CDR3 is TGTGCCAGCAGCCCCGAATTACAAGAGACCCAGTACTTC. Residues: CASSPELQETQYF.

The chain combines TRBV9 with TRBJ2-1; TRBD1 aligns across 7 bases. The CDR3 totals 15 residues. The ends lost 0 bases at V and 5 bases at J; junction bases unmatched: 5. Germline CDR1 is SGDLS and CDR2 is YYNGEE. The CDR3 reads CASSVEGDRNNEQFF. DNA of the CDR3: TGTGCCAGCAGCGTAGAGGGGGACAGAAACAATGAGCAGTTCTTC.

The chain couples TRBV15 to TRBJ1-6; 7 nucleotides line up with TRBD1. V shed 2 bases, J shed 5 bases, and the junction held 3 bases outside the gene matches. Germline CDR1 reads LNHNV; CDR2 reads YYDKDF (reference sequence). The CDR3 consists of 15 residues. CDR3 bases: TGTGCCACCAGCAGAAGACAGGGAGATAATTCACCCCTCCACTTT. Translation: CATSRRQGDNSPLHF.

The chain has TRBV28 and TRBJ1-2; D gene uncertain. The V end was cut by 3 bases, the J end by 4 bases, with 12 bases between. The CDR3 sequence is 14 residues long. The germline V gene encodes CDR1 MDHEN and CDR2 SYDVKM. CDR3 in amino acids: CASSFKLRVYGYTF. The CDR3, as DNA: TGTGCCAGCAGTTTTAAACTAAGGGTCTATGGCTACACCTTC.

The CDR3 sequence: CASSLRVDTQYF. Written as DNA, the CDR3 is TGTGCCAGCAGCCTACGAGTAGATACGCAGTATTTT. The chain couples TRBV11-2 to TRBJ2-3; no reliable D call. Trimming took off 5 bases at V and 5 bases at J, with 8 bases between the two ends. Germline V gives CDR1 SGHAT, CDR2 FQNNGV. The CDR3 has 12 residues.

The chain has TRBV5-1 and TRBJ2-7; 8 positions agree with TRBD2. Germline values: CDR1 SGHRS, CDR2 YFSETQ. The CDR3 contains 16 residues. V lost 4 bases, J lost 6 bases, and 15 bases stayed unmatched. The CDR3 DNA follows: TGCGCCAGCAGCCCCAGTAGCGGGACCTTTCTTGGCGAGCAGTACTTC. Translating gives CASSPSSGTFLGEQYF. Using reference TRBV5-1 and TRBJ2-7 for the parts outside the CDR3, the full variable domain is KAGVTQTPRYLIKTRGQQVTLSCSPISGHRSVSWYQQTPGQGLQFLFEYFSETQRNKGNFPGRFSGRQFSNSRSEMNVSTLELGDSALYLCASSPSSGTFLGEQYFGPGTRLTVT.

The CDR3 DNA follows: TGTGCCTGGGGAGAGAGTCTCGGCGAGCAGTACTTC. The encoded protein is CAWGESLGEQYF. V usage is TRBV30 and J usage is TRBJ2-7; D unresolved. Germline V gene sequence: CDR1 GTSNPN, CDR2 SVGIG (reference sequence). The germline V and J ends were trimmed by 5 bases and 6 bases, with 14 bases remaining between them. This CDR3 is built from 12 residues.

This sequence joins TRBV7-2 and TRBJ2-1, with 9 bases lining up with TRBD2. The CDR3 is 16 amino acids. CDR1 and CDR2 from the germline V gene are SGHTA and FQGNSA. V was clipped by 4 bases and J by 13 bases; unmatched bases: 17. In DNA form, the CDR3 reads TGTGCCAGCAGCTCTACCACATCCTTAATAGGGACTAGCCAGTTCTTC. It yields the protein CASSSTTSLIGTSQFF. Using reference TRBV7-2 and TRBJ2-1 for the parts outside the CDR3, the full variable domain is GAGVSQSPSNKVTEKGKDVELRCDPISGHTALYWYRQSLGQGLEFLIYFQGNSAPDKSGLPSDRFSAERTGGSVSTLTIQRTQQEDSAVYLCASSSTTSLIGTSQFFGPGTRLTVL.

The V call is TRBV28, the J call TRBJ2-5; 10 positions match TRBD2. CDR1 is MDHEN, CDR2 SYDVKM, per germline. V gave up 5 bases and J gave up 4 bases; unmatched junction bases: 4. There are 14 residues in the CDR3. The CDR3 DNA follows: TGTGCCAGCAGTCCTAGCGGGAGTCTAGAGACCCAGTACTTC. Translating it yields CASSPSGSLETQYF. The full variable domain, with the rest looked up from reference TRBV28 and TRBJ2-5, is DVKVTQSSRYLVKRTGEKVFLECVQDMDHENMFWYRQDPGLGLRLIYFSYDVKMKEKGDIPEGYSVSREKKERFSLILESASTNQTSMYLCASSPSGSLETQYFGPGTRLLVL.

In DNA, the CDR3 is TGTGCCAGCAGTTATAGTTACGTTAGCAATCAGCCCCAGCATTTT. Amino acid sequence: CASSYSYVSNQPQHF. The chain is built from TRBV6-5 and TRBJ1-5; D unresolved. The CDR3 runs to 15 residues. V was cut by 3 bases and J by 0 bases, with 9 bases left in between. Germline CDR1 is MNHEY and CDR2 is SVGAGI.

CDR3 nucleotides: TGTGCCAGCAGTCCGAGGAATCCCACTGGAAACACCATATATTTT. Encoded protein: CASSPRNPTGNTIYF. V and J are TRBV27 and TRBJ1-3, with unresolved D. This CDR3 has 15 residues. Looked up from germline, CDR1 is MNHEY and CDR2 is SMNVEV (reference sequence). The V and J ends lost 5 bases and 2 bases respectively, with 13 bases between them.

CDR3 protein: CAWSVVSGTETQYF. CDR3 in DNA: TGTGCCTGGAGTGTAGTTAGCGGGACGGAGACCCAGTACTTC. The chain is built from TRBV30 and TRBJ2-5; 8 positions agree with TRBD2. This CDR3 has 14 amino acids. V trimming: 0 bases; J trimming: 5 bases; junction bases outside the gene matches: 5. Germline values: CDR1 GTSNPN, CDR2 SVGIG (reference sequence).

The rearrangement links TRBV5-1 to TRBJ1-1, with unresolved D. The CDR3 length is 17 residues. Trimming left V 0 bases short and J 3 bases short, with 18 bases between. Germline V gene sequence: CDR1 SGHRS, CDR2 YFSETQ. CDR3 coding DNA: TGCGCCAGCAGCTTGGCCACAGCGGAAATTCGGGACACTGAAGCTTTCTTT. Protein sequence: CASSLATAEIRDTEAFF.

Worth noting for this clone: One end of the junction does not line up with germline, which may come from a read error. V gene TRBV4-2 combines with J gene TRBJ1-2; the D is unclear. Germline CDR1 LGHNA, CDR2 YNFKEQ. This CDR3 is 15 amino acids long. For the CDR3, the DNA is TGTGCCAGCAGCCAAGATCCGGACCCTAAGTATGGCTACACCTTC. Amino acid sequence: CASSQDPDPKYGYTF.

The chain links TRBV19 to TRBJ1-5; weak D call: TRBD1 (5 bases). Trimming shortened V by 0 bases and J by 9 bases, and 15 bases separated the two germline ends. The germline V gene encodes CDR1 LNHDA and CDR2 SQIVND (reference sequence). The CDR3 runs 15 residues. In nucleotides, the CDR3 is TGTGCCAGTAGTATAGATGAGGCAGGGTTATTGCCCCAGCATTTT. It specifies CASSIDEAGLLPQHF.

The J gene is TRBJ1-1, the V gene TRBV7-3; maybe TRBD1 (5 bases). Trimming shortened V by 4 bases and J by 10 bases, and 10 bases separated the two germline ends. This CDR3 comprises 11 residues. Germline V CDR1 and CDR2: SGHTA, FQGTGA. The CDR3 region is CASSSVGGAFF. The CDR3 DNA reads TGTGCCAGCAGCTCCGTGGGGGGAGCTTTCTTT.

This clone was picked up a small number of times. The rearrangement joins TRBV10-2 to TRBJ1-3; D uncertain. The CDR3 runs 13 residues. CDR1 WSHSY and CDR2 SAAADI come from the germline V gene. V was trimmed by 6 bases and J by 3 bases, leaving 9 bases between them. CDR3 DNA: TGCGCCAGCAGGAGTGGGATTGGAAACACCATATATTTT. Translated, it gives CASRSGIGNTIYF.

This rearrangement joins TRBV5-4 to TRBJ2-6, with no clear D. The V end was cut by 0 bases, the J end by 2 bases, with 6 bases between. The germline V gene has CDR1 SGHNT and CDR2 YYREEE (reference sequence). This CDR3 has 15 residues. CDR3 protein: CASSLGGTGANVLTF. CDR3 bases: TGTGCCAGCAGCTTGGGAGGAACTGGGGCCAACGTCCTGACTTTC.